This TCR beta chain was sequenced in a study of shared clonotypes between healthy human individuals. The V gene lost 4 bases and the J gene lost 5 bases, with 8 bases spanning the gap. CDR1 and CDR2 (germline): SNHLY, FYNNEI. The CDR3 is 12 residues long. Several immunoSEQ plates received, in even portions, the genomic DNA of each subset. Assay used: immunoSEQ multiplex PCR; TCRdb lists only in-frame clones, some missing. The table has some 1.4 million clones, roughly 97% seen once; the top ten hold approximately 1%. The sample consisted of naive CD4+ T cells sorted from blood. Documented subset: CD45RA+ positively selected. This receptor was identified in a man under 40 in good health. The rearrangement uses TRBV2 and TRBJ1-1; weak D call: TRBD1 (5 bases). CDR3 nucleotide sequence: TGTGCCAGCAGTGGTTCAGGGACTGAAGCTTTCTTT. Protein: CASSGSGTEAFF. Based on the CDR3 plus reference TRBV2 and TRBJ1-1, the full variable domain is EPEVTQTPSHQVTQMGQEVILRCVPISNHLYFYWYRQILGQKVEFLVSFYNNEISEKSEIFDDQFSVERPDGSNFTLKIRSTKLEDSAMYFCASSGSGTEAFFGQGTRLTVV.